Below are 13 T cell receptor beta chains sequenced from a single sample in a study of regulatory T cells after allogeneic stem cell transplantation (dated by TCRdb to 2017 to 2018). Taken with the paper, the label for time point translates to: 30 days after allogeneic hematopoietic stem cell transplantation. Data came from an Illumina MiSeq. The SMARTer RACE cDNA Amplification kit was used to reverse transcribe the RNA, and the TCR beta CDR3 region was then amplified. In-frame beta chains were kept once TCRdb had trimmed the public reads at Q25 with fastp and called clones with MiXCR. Identical CDR3 proteins give one entry, which carries the most common genes and DNA. Across this sample there are about 830 distinct CDR3 sequences, with roughly a fifth seen only once. The ten largest clonotypes hold under 20% of the sample. Sequences were derived from sorted CD4+ T cells from blood (whether regulatory or conventional is not recorded), sampled 30 days after allogeneic stem cell transplant. The receptor source for this set is a human patient who had an allogeneic stem cell transplant, so the T cells may come from the graft donor.

A note on this clonotype: The junction does not match germline at one end; this may be a read error. The chain has TRBV9 and TRBJ2-1, with TRBD2 matching over 8 bases. CDR1 and CDR2 from the germline V gene are SGDLS and YYNGEE. The CDR3 is 12 amino acids. The CDR3 DNA reads as TGCGCCAGCGGCGCCTTAGCGGGGGAGCAGTTCTTC. The encoded protein is CASGALAGEQFF.

With respect to this clonotype: The junction departs from germline at one end; a sequencing error may be responsible. The CDR3 sequence is CSARGNTEAFF. Written as DNA, the CDR3 is TGCAGTGCTCGGGGTAACACTGAAGCTTTCTTC. The genes are TRBV20-1 and TRBJ1-1; D is ambiguous. The CDR3 loop spans 11 amino acids. Germline V lookup: CDR1 DFQATT, CDR2 SNEGSKA (reference sequence).

In its sample, this clonotype is large (0.1 to 1%). The rearrangement uses TRBV11-2 and TRBJ2-1, with TRBD1 matching over 10 bases. CDR3 length: 17 amino acids. Germline V gene lookup returns CDR1 SGHAT and CDR2 FQNNGV. V dropped 1 base and J dropped 4; count of bases not matched to a gene: 7. As DNA, the CDR3 is TGTGCCAGCAGCTTAGCAGTGACAGGGGGCTTGTACAATGAGCAGTTCTTC. This sequence encodes CASSLAVTGGLYNEQFF.

As to this clonotype: Relative to the germline gene, one junction end is altered; a read error may explain this. V is TRBV11-2 and J is TRBJ2-5; 11 bases align to TRBD2. The CDR3 runs 16 residues. Looked up from germline, CDR1 is SGHAT and CDR2 is FQNNGV. The CDR3 sequence is CASSSRLAGGWETQCF. The DNA for the CDR3 is TGTGCCAGCAGCTCCCGGCTAGCGGGAGGCTGGGAGACCCAGTGCTTC.

By frequency in the sample, this clonotype is large. This rearrangement joins TRBV7-6 to TRBJ2-2; tentative D call: TRBD2 (5 bases). Trimming took 1 base from V and 4 from J, leaving 10 bases between them. Germline loops: CDR1 SGHVS, CDR2 FNYEAQ. The CDR3 has 15 amino acids. CDR3 bases: TGTGCCAGCAGCTTAGATCTGGCGGGCACCGGGGAGCTGTTTTTT. This codes for CASSLDLAGTGELFF.

This clonotype counts as medium-sized (0.01 to 0.1%). V and J are TRBV2 and TRBJ2-3; no definite D call. Germline loops: CDR1 SNHLY, CDR2 FYNNEI. The germline V and J ends were trimmed by 8 bases and 2 bases, with 14 bases remaining between them. The CDR3 sequence is 14 residues long. This chain's CDR3 is CASQGPSATDTQYF. As DNA, the CDR3 is TGTGCCAGCCAAGGGCCCTCCGCCACAGATACGCAGTATTTT.

This clonotype is deemed large (0.1 to 1%). The rearrangement links TRBV6-1 to TRBJ2-7, with D possibly matching TRBD2 (5 bases). This CDR3 spans 16 amino acids. Germline assignment: CDR1 MNHNS and CDR2 SASEGT. With 4 bases removed from V and 0 bases from J, the gap between germline ends came to 16 bases. The CDR3 sequence: CASSGEGTVSSYEQYF. CDR3 DNA sequence: TGTGCCAGCAGTGGAGAGGGCACGGTTAGCTCCTACGAGCAGTACTTC.

Concerning this clonotype: The germline gene is not matched at one end of the junction; a read error may be the cause. V is TRBV7-3 and J is TRBJ1-4; TRBD1 matches 8 bases. Germline CDR1 reads SGHTA; CDR2 reads FQGTGA. The CDR3 extends over 15 amino acids. For the CDR3, the DNA is TGTGCTAGCAGCACAACAGGGGGGAGGGATGAAAAACTGTTTTTT. Protein sequence: CASSTTGGRDEKLFF.

This clonotype was seen a handful of times. The chain carries TRBV6-1 and TRBJ2-1, with a possible D match to TRBD1 (6 bases). Deletions cut 8 bases from V and 0 bases from J, with 14 bases between. The CDR3 sequence is 15 residues long. Germline V lookup: CDR1 MNHNS, CDR2 SASEGT. CDR3 DNA: TGTGCCAGCCGAAGGGGGACCTTCTCCTACAATGAGCAGTTCTTC. This sequence encodes CASRRGTFSYNEQFF.

This clonotype counts as large. The chain is built from TRBV5-1 and TRBJ1-2; possible D gene TRBD1, 6 bases. The CDR3 loop spans 15 amino acids. With 3 bases removed from V and 3 bases from J, the gap between germline ends came to 15 bases. Germline V gene lookup returns CDR1 SGHRS and CDR2 YFSETQ. DNA for the CDR3: TGCGCCAGCAGCTGGGACACTTCCTTGGACTATGGCTACACCTTC. Translating it yields CASSWDTSLDYGYTF.

Judged by abundance, this clonotype is large. The chain joins TRBV13 to TRBJ2-5; D is ambiguous. CDR3 length equals 14 residues. The germline V gene has CDR1 PRHDT and CDR2 FYEKMQ (reference sequence). V lost 4 bases and J 5 bases, leaving 14 bases between the germline ends. Written as DNA, the CDR3 is TGTGCCAGCAGCTCCCGGGCCCCCGGGGAGACCCAGTACTTC. It yields the protein CASSSRAPGETQYF.

By share, this clonotype counts as medium-sized. V and J are TRBV6-6 and TRBJ1-6; D gene unclear. CDR1 and CDR2 (germline): MNHNY, SVGAGI (reference sequence). The V end was cut by 6 bases, the J end by 7 bases, with 7 bases between. CDR3 length: 12 residues. DNA for the CDR3: TGTGCCAGCAGGCCGGGAAATTCACCCCTCCACTTT. Its translation is CASRPGNSPLHF.

By frequency in the sample, this clonotype is large. The rearrangement joins TRBV5-1 to TRBJ1-1; TRBD1 matches 7 bases. The CDR3 consists of 13 residues. Germline values: CDR1 SGHRS, CDR2 YFSETQ. The V segment lost 7 bases and the J segment 5 bases; nucleotides outside the gene matches: 8. CDR3 sequence: CASGPTGSTEAFF. The DNA of the CDR3 is TGCGCCAGCGGTCCGACAGGGTCGACTGAAGCTTTCTTT.